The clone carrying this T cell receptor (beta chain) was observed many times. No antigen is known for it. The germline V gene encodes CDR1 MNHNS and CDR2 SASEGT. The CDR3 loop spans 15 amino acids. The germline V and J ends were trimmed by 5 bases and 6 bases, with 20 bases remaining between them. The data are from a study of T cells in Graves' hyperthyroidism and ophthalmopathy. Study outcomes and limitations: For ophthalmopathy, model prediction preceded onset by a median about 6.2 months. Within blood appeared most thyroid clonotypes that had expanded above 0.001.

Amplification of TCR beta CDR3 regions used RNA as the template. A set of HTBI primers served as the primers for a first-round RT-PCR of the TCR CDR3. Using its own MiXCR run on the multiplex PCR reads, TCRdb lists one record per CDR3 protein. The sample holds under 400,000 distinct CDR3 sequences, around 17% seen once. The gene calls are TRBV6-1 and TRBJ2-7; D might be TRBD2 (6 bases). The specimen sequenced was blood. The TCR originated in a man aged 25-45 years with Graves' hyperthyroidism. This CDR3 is CASSPTLAGSFEQYF. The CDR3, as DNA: TGTGCCAGCAGTCCCACCCTTGCGGGGTCTTTCGAGCAGTACTTC.